The rows below give T cell receptor beta chains drawn from one sample of a study of CD8 T cells in Susac syndrome. TCRdb ran MiXCR on the immunoSEQ multiplex PCR reads and lists one entry per CDR3 protein. Of 160,000 or so distinct CDR3 sequences detected, approximately 95% appear once; the ten largest clones hold 0.16%. Input material: CD8+ T cells from PBMCs. The receptor set was obtained from a human donor with multiple sclerosis. Each CDR3 is given with its conserved first and last residue. D genes are given only for firm matches. Only part of the rows carry a size: once, few, many, or a class if the clone is expanded.

clone_size j_call v_call d_call cdr3_nt cdr3_aa
once TRBJ2-1 TRBV7-3 TRBD1 TGTGCCAGCAGCTCCCCCCCAGGGGGGCAGTTCTTC CASSSPPGGQFF
NA TRBJ1-4 TRBV20-1 NA TGCAGTGCTTTCCACTTGGCAACTAATGAAAAACTGTTTTTT CSAFHLATNEKLFF
NA TRBJ2-7 TRBV30 TRBD1 TGTGCCTGGGTACGGACAGGGTACTCCTACGAGCAGTACTTC CAWVRTGYSYEQYF
NA TRBJ2-7 TRBV11-2 NA TGTGCCAGCAGCTTAGAAGGGAGGTGGTCCTACGAGCAGTACTTC CASSLEGRWSYEQYF
NA TRBJ2-7 TRBV4-1 TRBD1 TGCGCCAGCAGCCTAGCAGGGGGAAGGAGCTCCTACGAGCAGTACTTC CASSLAGGRSSYEQYF
NA TRBJ2-1 TRBV7-3 TRBD1 TGTGCCAGCAGCTTAACACTCGGGCAGGGGGCACACAATGAGCAGTTCTTC CASSLTLGQGAHNEQFF
NA TRBJ1-6 TRBV7-9 NA TGTGCCAGCAGCCCAAAAATGACAGTCAATTCACCCCTCCACTTT CASSPKMTVNSPLHF
NA TRBJ1-1 TRBV29-1 NA TGCAGCGTTGTTGGACAGAACACTGAAGCTTTCTTT CSVVGQNTEAFF
NA TRBJ2-1 TRBV29-1 NA TGCAGCGTTGAATTCCGGGTCGCCTACAATGAGCAGTTCTTC CSVEFRVAYNEQFF
NA TRBJ1-4 TRBV2 NA TGTGCCAGCATGCCCAGGGGCGCTGGTGAAAAACTGTTTTTT CASMPRGAGEKLFF
NA TRBJ2-3 TRBV7-9 NA TGTGCCGCACGCAGCTCTGACACAGATACGCAGTATTTT CAARSSDTDTQYF
NA TRBJ2-7 TRBV2 TRBD1 TGTGCCAGCAGGGACAGGGTTAGCGAGCAGTACTTC CASRDRVSEQYF
NA TRBJ1-2 TRBV25-1 NA TGTGCCAGCAGTGAATGGGGAGGGGACAACTATGGCTACACCTTC CASSEWGGDNYGYTF
NA TRBJ2-7 TRBV6-5 NA TGTGCCAGCAGTAACCCGGGAGAGGACTACGAGCAGTACTTC CASSNPGEDYEQYF
once TRBJ2-7 TRBV29-1 NA TGCAGCGTTGAAGAGGTCGGCAGATCCTACGAGCAGTACTTC CSVEEVGRSYEQYF
NA TRBJ1-2 TRBV3-1 NA TGTGCCAGCAGCCAAGAGGCCAGCTACACGATTAACTATGGCTACACCTTC CASSQEASYTINYGYTF
NA TRBJ1-2 TRBV27 NA TGTGCCAGCAGTTTATCGTCGGTGGCTGGCTACACCTTC CASSLSSVAGYTF
NA TRBJ1-1 TRBV29-1 TRBD1 TGCAGCGTTGGACAGGGGATGGGTGAAGCTTTCTTT CSVGQGMGEAFF
few TRBJ2-7 TRBV27 TRBD2 TGTGCCAGCAGTTTGAGGCTAGCGGTAGCCTACGAGCAGTACTTC CASSLRLAVAYEQYF
NA TRBJ1-5 TRBV9 NA TGTGCCAGCAGCGCGGGCGGGGTTAGCAATCAGCCCCAGCATTTT CASSAGGVSNQPQHF
once TRBJ1-1 TRBV19 TRBD1 TGTGCCAGTAGTATAGGGACAGGGAACACTGAAGCTTTCTTT CASSIGTGNTEAFF
NA TRBJ2-7 TRBV11-2 NA TGTGCCAGCAGCTTTCGGGTGCACGAGCAGTACTTC CASSFRVHEQYF
NA TRBJ2-7 TRBV29-1 NA TGCAGCGTTCGATTCCGGGACGAGCAGTACTTC CSVRFRDEQYF
NA TRBJ2-6 TRBV27 NA TGTGCCAGCAGTCCCGGGATCTCTGGGGCCAACGTCCTGACTTTC CASSPGISGANVLTF
NA TRBJ1-1 TRBV3-1 NA TGTGCCAGCAGCCCAAGGCCGGTGAACACTGAAGCTTTCTTT CASSPRPVNTEAFF
NA TRBJ2-7 TRBV9 TRBD1 TGTGCCAGTTCTCCAGGGGGCTTATACGAGCAGTACTTC CASSPGGLYEQYF
NA TRBJ2-7 TRBV5-6 NA TGTGCCAGCAGCTTGTTATCTACCTACGAGCAGTACTTC CASSLLSTYEQYF
NA TRBJ2-7 TRBV7-2 TRBD1 TGTGCCAGCAGTCAGACAGGGATGTACGACGAGCAGTACTTC CASSQTGMYDEQYF
NA TRBJ1-5 TRBV7-9 NA TGTGCCAGCAGTCGAAGAGATCAGCCCCAGCATTTT CASSRRDQPQHF
NA TRBJ2-7 TRBV5-6 NA TGTGCCAGCAGCCCCGACGGACACTACGAGCAGTACTTC CASSPDGHYEQYF
NA TRBJ1-5 TRBV5-6 NA TGTGCCAGCAGCTTGGGTGGGAACAATCAGCCCCAGCATTTT CASSLGGNNQPQHF
NA TRBJ2-7 TRBV2 TRBD2 TGTGCCAGCAGGGGACTAGCGTTCTACGAGCAGTACTTC CASRGLAFYEQYF
NA TRBJ1-4 TRBV27 NA TGTGCCAGCAGTCCAGTGACCGGGGCTGGTGAAAAACTGTTTTTT CASSPVTGAGEKLFF
NA TRBJ2-7 TRBV4-1 NA TGCGCCAGCAGCCAGTACAGGGACTCCTACGAGCAGTACTTC CASSQYRDSYEQYF
NA TRBJ2-1 TRBV20-1 NA TGCAGTGCTAGAGATATTACGGGAACCTACGAGCAGTTCTTC CSARDITGTYEQFF
NA TRBJ1-1 TRBV5-6 NA TGTGCCAGCAGCTTGGATCATGGACATGAAGCTTTCTTT CASSLDHGHEAFF
NA TRBJ1-2 TRBV4-1 NA TGCGCCAGCAGCCAGGTCAACAACTATGGCTACACCTTC CASSQVNNYGYTF
NA TRBJ2-2 TRBV2 NA TGTGCCAGACGAATGGGGTTCGCGAACACCGGGGAGCTGTTTTTT CARRMGFANTGELFF
NA TRBJ1-2 TRBV29-1 NA TGCAGCAAATTGTTTCTTATGCGACTTCATCAATATGGCTACACCTTC CSKLFLMRLHQYGYTF